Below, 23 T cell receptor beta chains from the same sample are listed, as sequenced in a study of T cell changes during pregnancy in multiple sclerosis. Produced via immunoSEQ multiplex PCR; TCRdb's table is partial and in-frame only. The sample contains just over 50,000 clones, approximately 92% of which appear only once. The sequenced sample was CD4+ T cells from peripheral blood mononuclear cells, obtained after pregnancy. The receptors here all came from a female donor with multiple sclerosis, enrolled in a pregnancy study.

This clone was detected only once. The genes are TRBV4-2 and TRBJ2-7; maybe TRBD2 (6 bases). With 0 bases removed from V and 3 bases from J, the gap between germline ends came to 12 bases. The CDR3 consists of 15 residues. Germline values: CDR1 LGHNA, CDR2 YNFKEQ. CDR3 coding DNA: TGTGCCAGCAGCCAAGAATCCCGCGGGATCTACGAGCAGTACTTC. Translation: CASSQESRGIYEQYF.

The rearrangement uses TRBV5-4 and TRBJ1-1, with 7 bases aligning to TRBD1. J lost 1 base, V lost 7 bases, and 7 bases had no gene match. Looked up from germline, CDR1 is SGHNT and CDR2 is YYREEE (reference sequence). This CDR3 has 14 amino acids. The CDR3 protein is CASVNRGRNTEAFF. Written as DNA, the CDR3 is TGTGCCAGCGTCAACAGGGGTCGGAACACTGAAGCTTTCTTT.

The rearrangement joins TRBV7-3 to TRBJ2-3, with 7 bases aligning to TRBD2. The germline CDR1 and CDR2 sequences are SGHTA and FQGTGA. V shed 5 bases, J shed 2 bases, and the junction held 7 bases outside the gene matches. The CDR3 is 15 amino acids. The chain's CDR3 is CASSPQAGHTDTQYF. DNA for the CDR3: TGTGCCAGCAGCCCTCAAGCGGGGCACACAGATACGCAGTATTTT.

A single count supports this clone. The CDR3 sequence: CASSLGRGGTQPDTQYF. CDR3 coding DNA: TGTGCCAGCAGCTTGGGTCGGGGAGGGACCCAGCCAGATACGCAGTATTTT. The chain combines TRBV5-6 with TRBJ2-3, with TRBD2 identical over 7 bases. This CDR3 has 17 amino acids. Germline trimming cut 0 bases from V and 4 bases from J; bases unmatched to any gene: 11. Germline V gene data show CDR1 as SGHDT and CDR2 as YYEEEE.

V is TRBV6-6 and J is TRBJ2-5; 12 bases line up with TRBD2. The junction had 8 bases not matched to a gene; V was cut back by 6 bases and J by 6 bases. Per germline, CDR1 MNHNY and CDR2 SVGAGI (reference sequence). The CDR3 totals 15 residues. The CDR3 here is CASSPASGRGKTQYF. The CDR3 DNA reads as TGTGCCAGCAGCCCTGCTAGCGGGAGGGGGAAGACCCAGTACTTC.

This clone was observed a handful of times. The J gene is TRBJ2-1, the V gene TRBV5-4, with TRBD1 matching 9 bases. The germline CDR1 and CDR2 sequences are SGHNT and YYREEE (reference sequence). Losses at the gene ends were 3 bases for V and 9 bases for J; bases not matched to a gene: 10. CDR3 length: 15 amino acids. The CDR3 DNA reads TGTGCCAGCAGCTCCGGGGACAGGGTACGCGGTGAGCAGTTCTTC. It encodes CASSSGDRVRGEQFF.

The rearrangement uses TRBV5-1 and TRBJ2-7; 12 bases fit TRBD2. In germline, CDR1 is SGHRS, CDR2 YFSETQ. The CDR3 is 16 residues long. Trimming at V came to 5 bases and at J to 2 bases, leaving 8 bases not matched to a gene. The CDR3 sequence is CASRPTGLAGTYEQYF. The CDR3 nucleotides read TGCGCCAGCAGACCTACGGGACTAGCGGGCACCTACGAGCAGTACTTC. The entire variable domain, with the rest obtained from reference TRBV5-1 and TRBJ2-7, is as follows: KAGVTQTPRYLIKTRGQQVTLSCSPISGHRSVSWYQQTPGQGLQFLFEYFSETQRNKGNFPGRFSGRQFSNSRSEMNVSTLELGDSALYLCASRPTGLAGTYEQYFGPGTRLTVT.

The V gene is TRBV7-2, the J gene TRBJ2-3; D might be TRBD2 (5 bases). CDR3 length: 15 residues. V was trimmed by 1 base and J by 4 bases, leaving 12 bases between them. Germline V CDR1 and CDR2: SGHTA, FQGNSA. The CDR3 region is CASSLGTLASDTQYF. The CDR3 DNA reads TGTGCCAGCAGCTTAGGGACTCTAGCCTCAGATACGCAGTATTTT.

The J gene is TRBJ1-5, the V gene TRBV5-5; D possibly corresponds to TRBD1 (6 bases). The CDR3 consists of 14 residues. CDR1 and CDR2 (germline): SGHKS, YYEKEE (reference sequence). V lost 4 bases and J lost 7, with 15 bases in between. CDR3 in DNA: TGTGCCAGCAGCGGTCACCCAGGGGCACAGCCCCAGCATTTT. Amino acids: CASSGHPGAQPQHF.

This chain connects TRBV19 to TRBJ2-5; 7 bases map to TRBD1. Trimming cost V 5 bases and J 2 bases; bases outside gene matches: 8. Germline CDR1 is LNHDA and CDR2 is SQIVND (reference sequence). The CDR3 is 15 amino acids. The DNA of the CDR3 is TGTGCCAGTAGTCGAAAGGGACAGAGACAAGAGACCCAGTACTTC. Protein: CASSRKGQRQETQYF.

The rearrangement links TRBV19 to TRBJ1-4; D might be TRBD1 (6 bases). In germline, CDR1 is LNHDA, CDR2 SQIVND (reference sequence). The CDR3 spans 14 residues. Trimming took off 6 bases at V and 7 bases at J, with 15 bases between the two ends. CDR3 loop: CASRRGGGGEKLFF. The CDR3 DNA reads TGTGCCAGTAGGCGAGGCGGGGGCGGTGAAAAACTGTTTTTT.

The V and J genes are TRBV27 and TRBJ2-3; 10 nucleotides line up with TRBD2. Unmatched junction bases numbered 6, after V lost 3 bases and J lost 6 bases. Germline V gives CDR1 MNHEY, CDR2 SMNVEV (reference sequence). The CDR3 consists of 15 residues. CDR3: CASSFTLAGRDTQYF. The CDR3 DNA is TGTGCCAGCAGTTTTACACTAGCGGGAAGGGATACGCAGTATTTT.

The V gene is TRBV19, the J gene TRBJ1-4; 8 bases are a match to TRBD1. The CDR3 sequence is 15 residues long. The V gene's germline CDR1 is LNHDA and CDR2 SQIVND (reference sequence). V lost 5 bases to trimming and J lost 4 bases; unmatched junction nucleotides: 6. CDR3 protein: CASSRFDRGNEKLFF. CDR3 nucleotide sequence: TGTGCCAGTAGTCGATTTGACAGGGGTAATGAAAAACTGTTTTTT.

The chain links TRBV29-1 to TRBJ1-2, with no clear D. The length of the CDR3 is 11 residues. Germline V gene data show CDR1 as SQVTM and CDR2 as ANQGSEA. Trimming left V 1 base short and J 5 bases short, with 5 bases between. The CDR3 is CSVEVAYGYTF. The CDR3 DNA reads TGCAGCGTTGAAGTGGCTTATGGCTACACCTTC. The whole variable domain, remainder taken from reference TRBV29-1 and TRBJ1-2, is SAVISQKPSRDICQRGTSLTIQCQVDSQVTMMFWYRQQPGQSLTLIATANQGSEATYESGFVIDKFPISRPNLTFSTLTVSNMSPEDSSIYLCSVEVAYGYTFGSGTRLTVV.

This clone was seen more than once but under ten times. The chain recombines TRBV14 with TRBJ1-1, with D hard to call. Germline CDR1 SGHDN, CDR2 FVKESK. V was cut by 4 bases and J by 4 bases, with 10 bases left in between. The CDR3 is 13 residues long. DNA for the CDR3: TGTGCCAGCAGCCTAACCCCCGGCACTGAAGCTTTCTTT. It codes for CASSLTPGTEAFF.

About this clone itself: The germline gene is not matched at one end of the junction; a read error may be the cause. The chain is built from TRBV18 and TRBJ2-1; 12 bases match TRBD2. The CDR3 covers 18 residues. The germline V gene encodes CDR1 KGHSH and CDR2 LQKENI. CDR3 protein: CASSPLAGGVGSYNEQFF. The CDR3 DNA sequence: TGTGCCAGCTCGCCACTAGCGGGAGGTGTTGGGTCCTACAATGAGCAGTTCTTC.

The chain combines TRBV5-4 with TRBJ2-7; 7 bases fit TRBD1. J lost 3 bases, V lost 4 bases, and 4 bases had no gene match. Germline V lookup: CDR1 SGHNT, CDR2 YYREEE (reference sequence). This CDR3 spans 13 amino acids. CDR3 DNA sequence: TGTGCCAGCAGCACGGGGACAGTCTACGAGCAGTACTTC. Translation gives CASSTGTVYEQYF.

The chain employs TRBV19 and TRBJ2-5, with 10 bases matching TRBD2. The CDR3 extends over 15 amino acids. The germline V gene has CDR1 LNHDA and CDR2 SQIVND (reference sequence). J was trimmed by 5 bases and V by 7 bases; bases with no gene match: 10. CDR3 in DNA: TGTGCCAGTACGGTAGCTAGCGGGAGTCGGGAGACCCAGTACTTC. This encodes CASTVASGSRETQYF. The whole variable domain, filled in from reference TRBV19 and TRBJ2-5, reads DGGITQSPKYLFRKEGQNVTLSCEQNLNHDAMYWYRQDPGQGLRLIYYSQIVNDFQKGDIAEGYSVSREKKESFPLTVTSAQKNPTAFYLCASTVASGSRETQYFGPGTRLLVL.

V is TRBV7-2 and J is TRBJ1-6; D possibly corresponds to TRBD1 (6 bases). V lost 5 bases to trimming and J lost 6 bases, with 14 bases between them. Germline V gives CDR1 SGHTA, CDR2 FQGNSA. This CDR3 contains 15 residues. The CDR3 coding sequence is TGTGCCAGCAGCCCTCGGACAGTGGGTAATTCACCCCTCCACTTT. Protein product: CASSPRTVGNSPLHF.

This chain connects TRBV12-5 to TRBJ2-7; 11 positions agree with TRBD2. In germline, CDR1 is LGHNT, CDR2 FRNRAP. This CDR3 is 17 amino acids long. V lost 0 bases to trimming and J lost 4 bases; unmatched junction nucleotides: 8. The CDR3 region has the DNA TGTGCTAGTGGTTTGGTATCGAGGACTAGCGGGTTGTACGAGCAGTACTTC. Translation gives CASGLVSRTSGLYEQYF.

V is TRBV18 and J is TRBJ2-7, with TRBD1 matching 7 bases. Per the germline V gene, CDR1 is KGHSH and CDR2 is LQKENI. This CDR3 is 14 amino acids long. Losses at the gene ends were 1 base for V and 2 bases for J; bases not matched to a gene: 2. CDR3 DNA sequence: TGTGCCAGCTCACCACAGGGGGCTGCCTACGAGCAGTACTTC. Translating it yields CASSPQGAAYEQYF.

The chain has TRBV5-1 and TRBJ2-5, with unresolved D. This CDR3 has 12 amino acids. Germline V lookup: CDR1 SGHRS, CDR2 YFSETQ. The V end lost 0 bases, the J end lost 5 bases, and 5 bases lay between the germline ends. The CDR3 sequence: CASSLAMETQYF. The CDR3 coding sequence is TGCGCCAGCAGCTTGGCCATGGAGACCCAGTACTTC.

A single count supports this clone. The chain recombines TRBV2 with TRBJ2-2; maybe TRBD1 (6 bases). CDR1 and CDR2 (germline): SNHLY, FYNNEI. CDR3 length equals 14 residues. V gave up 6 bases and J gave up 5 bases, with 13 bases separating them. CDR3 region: CASSVIQGTGELFF. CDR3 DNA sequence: TGTGCCAGCAGCGTGATACAGGGTACCGGGGAGCTGTTTTTT.